These T cell receptor beta chains were read from a single sample in a study of cytomegalovirus exposure and HLA in healthy donors. Data came from immunoSEQ multiplex PCR; TCRdb stores just in-frame clones and leaves some out. This sample yields about 140,000 clones, of which 80% are seen a single time; around 2.5% belongs to the top ten. The sample consisted of PBMCs. The receptors were sampled from a middle-aged man in good health and CMV-seronegative. The CDR3 runs from the conserved cysteine through the conserved F or W.

J gene,V gene,CDR3 protein
TRBJ2-1,TRBV11-2,CASSSSSGGRGISYNEQFF
TRBJ2-6,TRBV19,CASSPQGYSGANVLTF
TRBJ1-4,TRBV30,CAWDELPGQGPRGEKLFF
TRBJ2-7,TRBV6-5,CASSRSRQTQRQYF
TRBJ1-2,TRBV7-2,CASSLGTGETF
TRBJ2-1,TRBV6-5,CASSYISGTKFNEQFF
TRBJ2-7,TRBV27,CASSLRGEIEQYF
TRBJ2-7,TRBV18,CASSLNLQTADYEQYF
TRBJ2-3,TRBV5-1,CASRAAGGTDTQYF
TRBJ1-1,TRBV7-2,CASTPDRKNTEAFF
TRBJ2-7,TRBV2,CASRLQGSSYEQYF
TRBJ1-4,TRBV7-6,CASSPRQGTGEKLFF
TRBJ2-5,TRBV5-1,CASSFGIRRETQYF
TRBJ2-5,TRBV9,CASSRQGSGETQYF
TRBJ1-2,TRBV28,CASHQIISYGYTF
TRBJ1-2,TRBV6-1,CASSEAAGINNYGYTF
TRBJ1-4,TRBV5-5,CASSLQGARDEKLFF
TRBJ2-7,TRBV7-2,CASSRDRGPQYF
TRBJ2-3,TRBV2,CASRGLSDTQYF
TRBJ2-2,TRBV7-9,CASSLRTGGGELFF
TRBJ2-1,TRBV7-9,CASSPPGQLNNEQFF
TRBJ1-1,TRBV28,CASRRTGPEAFF
TRBJ2-7,TRBV25-1,CASRRMRRGEQYF